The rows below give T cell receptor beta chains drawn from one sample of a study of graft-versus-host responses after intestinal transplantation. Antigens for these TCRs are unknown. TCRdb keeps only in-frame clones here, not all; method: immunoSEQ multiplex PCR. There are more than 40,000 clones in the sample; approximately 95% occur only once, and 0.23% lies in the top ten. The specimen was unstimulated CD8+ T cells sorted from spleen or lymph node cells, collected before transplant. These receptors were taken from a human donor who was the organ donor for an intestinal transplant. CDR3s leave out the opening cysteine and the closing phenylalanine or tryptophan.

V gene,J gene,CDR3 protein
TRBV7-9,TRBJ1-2,ASSLQKTGFIGYT
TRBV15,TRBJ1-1,ATSRVGGGTEAF
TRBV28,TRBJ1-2,ASSYRDSTPNYGYT
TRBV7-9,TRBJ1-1,ASSHDPQGVGTEAF
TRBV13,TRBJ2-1,ASSLGFGDVYNEQF
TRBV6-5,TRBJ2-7,ASSYSGSDEQY
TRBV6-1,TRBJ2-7,ASSGHEQY
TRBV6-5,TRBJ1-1,ASRDNTEAF
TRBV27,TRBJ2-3,ASSQLAGGWNTQY
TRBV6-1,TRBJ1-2,ASSEIGTGARDGYT
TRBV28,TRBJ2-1,ASSDMDSYNEQF
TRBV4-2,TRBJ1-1,ASRNVGTDEAF
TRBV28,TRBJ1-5,ASSLGQGGNQPQH
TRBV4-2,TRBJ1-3,ASSPVGGSGNTIY
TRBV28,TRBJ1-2,ASSNSYNYGYT
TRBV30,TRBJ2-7,AWSAATGYEQY
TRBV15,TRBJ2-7,ATSRAPDRGYEQY
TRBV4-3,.,ASSQGTKTYEQY
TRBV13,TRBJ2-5,ASSLMQGARQETQY
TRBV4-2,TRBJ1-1,ASSQVRFGQETEAF
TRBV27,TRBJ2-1,ASSFRGAPEQF
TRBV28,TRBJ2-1,ASSFYTSGGDNEQF
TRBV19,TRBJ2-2,ASSHELGQGNTGELF
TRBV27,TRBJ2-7,ASSPRSSYEQY
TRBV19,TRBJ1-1,ASSIALNTEAF
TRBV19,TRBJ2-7,ASSAGGTGYEQY
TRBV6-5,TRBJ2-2,ASSYSKTATGELF
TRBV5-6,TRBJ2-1,ASSRALYNEQF
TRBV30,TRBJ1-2,AWSKSRVSNYGYT
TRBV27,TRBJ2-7,ASRNTGTGDPEQY
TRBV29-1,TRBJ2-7,SVEGQGTGFYEQY
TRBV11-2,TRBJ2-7,ASSRTPGQGASEQY
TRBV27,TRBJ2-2,ASSLLAGTSGELF
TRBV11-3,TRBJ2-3,ASSLYGQYTDTQY
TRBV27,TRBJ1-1,ASSLSRQFSGAVNTEAF
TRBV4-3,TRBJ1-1,ASSQDWQGSTEAF
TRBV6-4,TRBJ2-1,ASSLLAGGSNEQF
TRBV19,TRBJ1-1,ASQAGANTEAF
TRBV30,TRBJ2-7,AWRNDYEQY
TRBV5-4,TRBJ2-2,ASSLAGTGRNTGELF
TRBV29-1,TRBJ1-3,SVTTGLSGNTIY
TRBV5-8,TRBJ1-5,ASTQGVNSQPQH
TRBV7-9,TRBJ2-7,ASSSTLDRTSSYEQY
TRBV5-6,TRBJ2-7,ASSLGQPSYEQY
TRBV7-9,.,ASSHGQGGYEQY
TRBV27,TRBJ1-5,ASSSGTGRDSNQPQH
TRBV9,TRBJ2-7,ASSQTTGELY
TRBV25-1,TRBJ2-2,ASSDFRSGQGFTGELF
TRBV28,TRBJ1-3,ASSPTGLSGNTIY
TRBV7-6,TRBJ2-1,ASSLFDLYNEQF
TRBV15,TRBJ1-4,ATSTGQGSEKLF
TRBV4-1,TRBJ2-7,ASSSDRAYEQY
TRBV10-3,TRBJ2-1,AISEGNEQF
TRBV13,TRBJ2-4,ASSAGLAGGPGAKNIQY
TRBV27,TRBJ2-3,ASSLALAGTDTQY
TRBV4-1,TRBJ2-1,ASSPSRTGNEQF
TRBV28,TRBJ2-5,ASSQEAWEQY
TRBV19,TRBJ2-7,ASSMDSGGPYEQY
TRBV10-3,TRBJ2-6,ATWDREAGANVLT